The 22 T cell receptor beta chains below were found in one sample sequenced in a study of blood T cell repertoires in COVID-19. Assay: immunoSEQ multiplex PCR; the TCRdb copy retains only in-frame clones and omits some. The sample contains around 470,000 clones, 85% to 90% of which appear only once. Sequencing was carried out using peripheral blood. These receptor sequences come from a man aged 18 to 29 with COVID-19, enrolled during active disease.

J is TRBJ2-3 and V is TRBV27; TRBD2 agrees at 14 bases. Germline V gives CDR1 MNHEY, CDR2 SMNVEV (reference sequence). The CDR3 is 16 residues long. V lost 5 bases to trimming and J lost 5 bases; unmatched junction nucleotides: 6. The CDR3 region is CASSRLAGGQRDTQYF. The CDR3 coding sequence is TGTGCCAGCAGTCGACTAGCGGGGGGGCAGCGAGATACGCAGTATTTT.

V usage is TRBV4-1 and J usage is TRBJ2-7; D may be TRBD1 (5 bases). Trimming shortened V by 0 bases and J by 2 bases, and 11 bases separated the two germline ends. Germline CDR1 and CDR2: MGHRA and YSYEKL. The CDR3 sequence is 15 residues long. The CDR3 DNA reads TGCGCCAGCAGCCAAGATCGTGGCAGGGCCTACGAGCAGTACTTC. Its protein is CASSQDRGRAYEQYF.

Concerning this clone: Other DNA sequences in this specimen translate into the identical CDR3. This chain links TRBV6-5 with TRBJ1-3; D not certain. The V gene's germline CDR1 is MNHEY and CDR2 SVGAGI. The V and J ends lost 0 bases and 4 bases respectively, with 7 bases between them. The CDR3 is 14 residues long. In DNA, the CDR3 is TGTGCCAGCAGTTACTCGAGCGGAGGAAACACCATATATTTT. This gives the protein CASSYSSGGNTIYF.

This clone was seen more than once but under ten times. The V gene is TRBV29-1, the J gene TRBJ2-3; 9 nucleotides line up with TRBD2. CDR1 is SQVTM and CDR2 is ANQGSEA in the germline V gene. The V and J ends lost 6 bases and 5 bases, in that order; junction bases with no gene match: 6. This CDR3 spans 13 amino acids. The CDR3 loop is CSVASGVKDTQYF. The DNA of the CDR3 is TGCAGCGTGGCTAGCGGGGTCAAAGATACGCAGTATTTT.

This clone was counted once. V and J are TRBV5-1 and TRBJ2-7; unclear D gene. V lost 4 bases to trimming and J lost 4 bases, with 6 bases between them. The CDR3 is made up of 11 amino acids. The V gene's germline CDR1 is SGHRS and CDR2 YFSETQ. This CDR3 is CASSSRYEQYF. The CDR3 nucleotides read TGCGCCAGCAGCAGCCGTTACGAGCAGTACTTC.

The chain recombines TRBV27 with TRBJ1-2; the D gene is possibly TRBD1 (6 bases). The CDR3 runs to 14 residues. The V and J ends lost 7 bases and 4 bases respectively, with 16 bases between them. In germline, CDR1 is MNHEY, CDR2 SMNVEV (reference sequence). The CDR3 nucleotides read TGTGCCAGCACGCGCGGGGGGGCGGGCTATGGCTACACCTTC. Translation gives CASTRGGAGYGYTF.

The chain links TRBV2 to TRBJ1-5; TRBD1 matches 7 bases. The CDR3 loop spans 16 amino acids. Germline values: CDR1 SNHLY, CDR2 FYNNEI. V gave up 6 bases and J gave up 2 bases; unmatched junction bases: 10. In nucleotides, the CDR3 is TGTGCCAGCAGCCCAACCAGGGGGTCTGGCAATCAGCCCCAGCATTTT. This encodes CASSPTRGSGNQPQHF.

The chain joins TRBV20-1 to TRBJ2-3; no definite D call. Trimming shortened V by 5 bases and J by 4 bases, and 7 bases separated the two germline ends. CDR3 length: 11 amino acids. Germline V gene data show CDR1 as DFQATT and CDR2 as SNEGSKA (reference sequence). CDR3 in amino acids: CSAPSADTQYF. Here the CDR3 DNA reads TGCAGTGCTCCGTCGGCAGATACGCAGTATTTT.

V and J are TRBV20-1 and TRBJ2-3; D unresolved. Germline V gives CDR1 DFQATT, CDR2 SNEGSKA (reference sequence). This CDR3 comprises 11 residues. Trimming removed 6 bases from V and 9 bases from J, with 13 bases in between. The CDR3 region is CSARSQATQYF. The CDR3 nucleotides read TGCAGTGCCAGATCTCAAGCAACGCAGTATTTT.

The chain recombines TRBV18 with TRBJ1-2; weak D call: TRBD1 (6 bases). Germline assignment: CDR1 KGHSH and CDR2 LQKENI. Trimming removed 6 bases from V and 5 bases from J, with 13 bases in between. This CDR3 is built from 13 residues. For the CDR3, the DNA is TGTGCCAGCTCTCGGACAGCCAAGTATGGCTACACCTTC. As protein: CASSRTAKYGYTF.

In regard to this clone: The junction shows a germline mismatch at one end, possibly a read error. The CDR3 here is CASSFHPDGVTTF. In nucleotides, the CDR3 is TGTGCCAGCAGCTTTCACCCAGATGGTGTCACCACTTTT. The chain links TRBV9 to TRBJ2-2; no definite D call. Per the germline V gene, CDR1 is SGDLS and CDR2 is YYNGEE. CDR3 length: 13 residues. Variable domain in full (rest from reference TRBV9 and TRBJ2-2): DSGVTQTPKHLITATGQRVTLRCSPRSGDLSVYWYQQSLDQGLQFLIQYYNGEERAKGNILERFSAQQFPDLHSELNLSSLELGDSALYFCASSFHPDGVTTFGEGSRLTVL.

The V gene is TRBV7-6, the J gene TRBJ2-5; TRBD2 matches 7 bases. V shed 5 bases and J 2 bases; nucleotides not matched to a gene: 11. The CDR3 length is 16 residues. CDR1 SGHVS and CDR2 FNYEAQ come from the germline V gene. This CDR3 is CASSIDTGGWQETQYF. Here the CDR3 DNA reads TGTGCCAGCAGCATAGACACGGGAGGATGGCAAGAGACCCAGTACTTC.

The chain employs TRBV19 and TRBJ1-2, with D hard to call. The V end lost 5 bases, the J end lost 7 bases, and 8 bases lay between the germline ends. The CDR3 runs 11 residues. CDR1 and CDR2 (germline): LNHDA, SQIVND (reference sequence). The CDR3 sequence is CASSVSVGYTF. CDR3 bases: TGTGCCAGTAGTGTCTCAGTTGGCTACACCTTC.

The CDR3 here is CAWGYRGGNEKLFF. For the CDR3, the DNA is TGTGCCTGGGGGTACAGGGGAGGTAATGAAAAACTGTTTTTT. The chain is built from TRBV30 and TRBJ1-4; 7 bases fit TRBD1. The length of the CDR3 is 14 residues. Germline V gene lookup returns CDR1 GTSNPN and CDR2 SVGIG (reference sequence). With 5 bases clipped from V and 4 bases from J, the junction kept 7 bases outside the gene matches. Filled out from reference TRBV30 and TRBJ1-4, the complete variable domain reads SQTIHQWPATLVQPVGSPLSLECTVEGTSNPNLYWYRQAAGRGLQLLFYSVGIGQISSEVPQNLSASRPQDRQFILSSKKLLLSDSGFYLCAWGYRGGNEKLFFGSGTQLSVL.

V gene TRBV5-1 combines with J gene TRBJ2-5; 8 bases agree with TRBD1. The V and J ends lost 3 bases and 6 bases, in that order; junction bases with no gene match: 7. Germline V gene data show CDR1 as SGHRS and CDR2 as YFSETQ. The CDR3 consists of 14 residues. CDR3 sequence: CASSWGQAGKTQYF. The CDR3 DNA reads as TGCGCCAGCAGCTGGGGACAGGCTGGGAAGACCCAGTACTTC.

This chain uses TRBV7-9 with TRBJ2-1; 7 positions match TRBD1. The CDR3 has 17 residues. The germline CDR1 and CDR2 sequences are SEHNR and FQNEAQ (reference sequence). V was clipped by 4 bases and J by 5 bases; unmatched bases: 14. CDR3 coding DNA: TGTGCCAGCAGCTCGACCCCACAGGGGATTTATCACAATGAGCAGTTCTTC. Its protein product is CASSSTPQGIYHNEQFF.

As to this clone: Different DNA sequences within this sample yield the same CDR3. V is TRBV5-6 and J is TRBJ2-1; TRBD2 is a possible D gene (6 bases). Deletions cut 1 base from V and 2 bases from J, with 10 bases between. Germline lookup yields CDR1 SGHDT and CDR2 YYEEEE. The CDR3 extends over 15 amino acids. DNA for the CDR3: TGTGCCAGCAGCTTGCGCGGAGGGACCTACAATGAGCAGTTCTTC. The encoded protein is CASSLRGGTYNEQFF.

The CDR3 nucleotides are TGTGCCAGCAGCTTAGGCCGGCCGGGTTCCACTGAAGCTTTCTTT. It codes for CASSLGRPGSTEAFF. This chain links TRBV13 with TRBJ1-1; D unclear. The germline CDR1 and CDR2 sequences are PRHDT and FYEKMQ (reference sequence). There are 15 residues in the CDR3. Trimming shortened V by 0 bases and J by 4 bases, and 12 bases separated the two germline ends.

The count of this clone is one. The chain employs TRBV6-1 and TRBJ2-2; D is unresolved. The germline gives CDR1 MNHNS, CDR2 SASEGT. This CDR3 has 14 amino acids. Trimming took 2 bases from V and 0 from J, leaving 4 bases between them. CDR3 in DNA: TGTGCCAGCAGTGAACAGGCGAACACCGGGGAGCTGTTTTTT. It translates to CASSEQANTGELFF.

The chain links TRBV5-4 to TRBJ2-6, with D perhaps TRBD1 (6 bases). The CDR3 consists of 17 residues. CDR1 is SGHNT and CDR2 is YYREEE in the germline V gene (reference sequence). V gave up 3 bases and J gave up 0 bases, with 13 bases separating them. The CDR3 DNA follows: TGTGCCAGCAGCTCCGCAGGACAGAGCTCTGGGGCCAACGTCCTGACTTTC. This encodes CASSSAGQSSGANVLTF.

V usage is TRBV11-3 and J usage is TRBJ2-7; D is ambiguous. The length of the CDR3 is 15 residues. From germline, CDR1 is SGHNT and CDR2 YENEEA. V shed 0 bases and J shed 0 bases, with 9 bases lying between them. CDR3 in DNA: TGTGCCAGCAGCTTAGACGCCCCCAGCTCCTACGAGCAGTACTTC. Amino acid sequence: CASSLDAPSSYEQYF.

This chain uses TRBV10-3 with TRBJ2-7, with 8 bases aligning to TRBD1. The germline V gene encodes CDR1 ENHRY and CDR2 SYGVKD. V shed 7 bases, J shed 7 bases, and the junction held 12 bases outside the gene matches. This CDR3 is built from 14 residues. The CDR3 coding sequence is TGTGCCATCAATCCGGGGCAGGGGGCGGGAGAGCAGTACTTC. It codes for CAINPGQGAGEQYF.